The 32 T cell receptor beta chains below all came from one sample that was sequenced in a study of blood T cell repertoires in COVID-19. Profiled with immunoSEQ multiplex PCR; TCRdb holds only in-frame clones, not every one. The profile covers 200,000 to 250,000 clones, with approximately 81% appearing a single time and about 20% taken by the ten largest. The sample consisted of peripheral blood. The receptors derive from a young man with active or convalescent COVID-19.

The chain couples TRBV19 to TRBJ1-4, with 9 nucleotides matching TRBD1. CDR1 LNHDA and CDR2 SQIVND come from the germline V gene (reference sequence). Trimming removed 6 bases from V and 6 bases from J; junction bases left unmatched: 2. The CDR3 loop spans 13 amino acids. In nucleotides, the CDR3 is TGTGCCAGTAGCCGGGACAGGGATGAAAAACTGTTTTTT. Its translation: CASSRDRDEKLFF.

V gene TRBV7-8 combines with J gene TRBJ2-7; D ambiguous. The germline V and J ends were trimmed by 5 bases and 1 base, with 3 bases remaining between them. The length of the CDR3 is 11 residues. In germline, CDR1 is SGHVS, CDR2 FQNEAQ. The CDR3 loop reads CASSPSYEQYF. In DNA form, the CDR3 reads TGTGCCAGCAGCCCGTCCTACGAGCAGTACTTC.

The J gene is TRBJ1-4, the V gene TRBV19; D call uncertain. V shed 6 bases and J shed 7 bases, with 9 bases lying between them. The CDR3 covers 12 residues. Germline CDR1 LNHDA, CDR2 SQIVND (reference sequence). In DNA form, the CDR3 reads TGTGCCAGTAGCCTTGGAGGTGAAAAACTGTTTTTT. It codes for CASSLGGEKLFF.

This sequence joins TRBV15 and TRBJ2-1; D gene uncertain. Deletions cut 1 base from V and 9 bases from J, with 7 bases between. From germline, CDR1 is LNHNV and CDR2 YYDKDF (reference sequence). This CDR3 contains 12 residues. DNA for the CDR3: TGTGCCACCAGCAGAGCGACTGGTGAGCAGTTCTTC. Amino acid sequence: CATSRATGEQFF.

The chain is built from TRBV9 and TRBJ2-2; the match to TRBD2 covers 9 bases. The CDR3 is made up of 15 amino acids. Germline V gene data show CDR1 as SGDLS and CDR2 as YYNGEE. V lost 5 bases and J lost 7; bases outside the gene matches: 9. CDR3 sequence reads: CASSGAGGGSGELFF. The CDR3 region has the DNA TGTGCCAGCAGTGGAGCGGGAGGCGGGAGCGGGGAGCTGTTTTTT.

This clone was observed a handful of times. V is TRBV28 and J is TRBJ1-6, with 12 bases aligning to TRBD1. V lost 3 bases and J lost 9; bases outside the gene matches: 6. CDR3 length: 16 residues. The V gene's germline CDR1 is MDHEN and CDR2 SYDVKM. The CDR3 here is CASSFPGQGAGSPLHF. The DNA for the CDR3 is TGTGCCAGCAGTTTCCCGGGACAGGGGGCCGGTTCACCCCTCCACTTT. Combining the CDR3 with reference TRBV28 and TRBJ1-6 gives the whole variable domain DVKVTQSSRYLVKRTGEKVFLECVQDMDHENMFWYRQDPGLGLRLIYFSYDVKMKEKGDIPEGYSVSREKKERFSLILESASTNQTSMYLCASSFPGQGAGSPLHFGNGTRLTVT.

The CDR3 here is CASSDLSGGQGEQFF. The DNA for the CDR3 is TGTGCCAGCAGTGACTTGAGCGGGGGCCAGGGGGAGCAGTTCTTC. V usage is TRBV6-4 and J usage is TRBJ2-1, with TRBD2 identical over 8 bases. Germline V CDR1 and CDR2: MRHNA, SNTAGT. J lost 10 bases, V lost 1 base, and 9 bases had no gene match. The CDR3 sequence is 15 residues long.

Points on this clone: A junction end diverges from the germline sequence, so it may reflect a read error. This chain links TRBV4-3 with TRBJ1-4; TRBD1 matches at 7 bases. Germline-derived CDR1 and CDR2 are LGHNA and YSLEER. CDR3 size: 15 residues. CDR3 sequence reads: CASSEEITGDEKLFF. In DNA form, the CDR3 reads TGCGCCAGCAGCGAAGAGATAACAGGGGACGAAAAACTGTTTTTT.

Written as DNA, the CDR3 is TGTGCCAGCAGCCCGCAATTAGGGGCTAATGAAAAACTGTTTTTT. Amino acids: CASSPQLGANEKLFF. This chain links TRBV14 with TRBJ1-4; tentatively, D is TRBD1 (5 bases). Germline V CDR1 and CDR2: SGHDN, FVKESK. Between the trimmed V and J ends, which lost 4 bases and 3 bases, there was a span of 12 bases. This CDR3 has 15 amino acids.

J is TRBJ2-3 and V is TRBV5-1, with D possibly matching TRBD2 (6 bases). Germline V gene sequence: CDR1 SGHRS, CDR2 YFSETQ. This CDR3 is built from 16 residues. Trimming removed 4 bases at V and 1 base at J, with 16 bases between. The CDR3 coding sequence is TGCGCCAGCAGCCTGCCTTCGGGAGCGGGCACAGATACGCAGTATTTT. It is translated as CASSLPSGAGTDTQYF. The full variable domain, with the rest looked up from reference TRBV5-1 and TRBJ2-3, is KAGVTQTPRYLIKTRGQQVTLSCSPISGHRSVSWYQQTPGQGLQFLFEYFSETQRNKGNFPGRFSGRQFSNSRSEMNVSTLELGDSALYLCASSLPSGAGTDTQYFGPGTRLTVL.

The chain employs TRBV29-1 and TRBJ2-3; 10 nucleotides agree with TRBD1. Germline V gene sequence: CDR1 SQVTM, CDR2 ANQGSEA. The CDR3 length is 14 residues. The trim removed 6 bases at V and 4 bases at J, leaving 7 bases unmatched. This chain's CDR3 is CSVQGQGDPDTQYF. CDR3 nucleotide sequence: TGCAGCGTACAAGGACAGGGGGATCCAGATACGCAGTATTTT.

This sequence joins TRBV27 and TRBJ2-7, with 8 bases that match TRBD1. The V segment lost 6 bases and the J segment 0 bases; nucleotides outside the gene matches: 10. This CDR3 spans 16 amino acids. From germline, CDR1 is MNHEY and CDR2 SMNVEV (reference sequence). DNA of the CDR3: TGTGCCAGCAGCCCAGGACAGGGTCGGCACTCCTACGAGCAGTACTTC. It translates to CASSPGQGRHSYEQYF.

The V call is TRBV7-9, the J call TRBJ2-1; 8 nucleotides agree with TRBD2. Trimming at V came to 4 bases and at J to 7 bases, leaving 12 bases not matched to a gene. The CDR3 spans 16 residues. Germline V gene lookup returns CDR1 SEHNR and CDR2 FQNEAQ (reference sequence). CDR3 sequence: CASSSRGLVPTNEQFF. In DNA form, the CDR3 reads TGTGCCAGCAGCTCTAGGGGACTAGTTCCGACGAATGAGCAGTTCTTC.

The V call is TRBV6-5, the J call TRBJ2-7; tentative D call: TRBD2 (5 bases). The V end was cut by 4 bases, the J end by 3 bases, with 16 bases between. The CDR3 is 15 residues long. Germline CDR1 is MNHEY and CDR2 is SVGAGI. The CDR3 DNA reads as TGTGCCAGCAGTTCCCTCGGGGAGACCCGCTACGAGCAGTACTTC. Its protein product is CASSSLGETRYEQYF.

The chain recombines TRBV6-5 with TRBJ2-5, with D unclear. The length of the CDR3 is 14 residues. Germline CDR1 MNHEY, CDR2 SVGAGI. Trimming left V 0 bases short and J 2 bases short, with 7 bases between. The CDR3 region is CASSYSVRQETQYF. CDR3 nucleotides: TGTGCCAGCAGTTACTCGGTCAGGCAAGAGACCCAGTACTTC.

The V gene is TRBV28, the J gene TRBJ1-1; TRBD1 matches 7 bases. The CDR3 runs to 14 residues. Germline V lookup: CDR1 MDHEN, CDR2 SYDVKM. Germline trimming cut 3 bases from V and 5 bases from J; bases unmatched to any gene: 6. The chain's CDR3 is CASSFTRGRTEAFF. The DNA for the CDR3 is TGTGCCAGCAGTTTTACCAGGGGGAGGACTGAAGCTTTCTTT.

The gene calls are TRBV5-1 and TRBJ1-1; D is possibly TRBD1 (6 bases). The CDR3 totals 13 residues. V was trimmed by 4 bases and J by 3 bases, leaving 10 bases between them. Per the germline V gene, CDR1 is SGHRS and CDR2 is YFSETQ. The CDR3 DNA follows: TGCGCCAGCAGCCTACAGGGTTACACTGAAGCTTTCTTT. Residues: CASSLQGYTEAFF. The entire variable domain, with the rest obtained from reference TRBV5-1 and TRBJ1-1, is as follows: KAGVTQTPRYLIKTRGQQVTLSCSPISGHRSVSWYQQTPGQGLQFLFEYFSETQRNKGNFPGRFSGRQFSNSRSEMNVSTLELGDSALYLCASSLQGYTEAFFGQGTRLTVV.

The V gene is TRBV7-2, the J gene TRBJ2-1, with TRBD2 matching 14 bases. This CDR3 comprises 15 residues. The V segment lost 5 bases and the J segment 7 bases; nucleotides outside the gene matches: 4. Germline V lookup: CDR1 SGHTA, CDR2 FQGNSA. The CDR3 loop reads CASSPTSGGANEQFF. In DNA, the CDR3 is TGTGCCAGCAGCCCGACTAGCGGGGGGGCGAATGAGCAGTTCTTC. Drawing the rest from reference TRBV7-2 and TRBJ2-1, the complete variable domain is GAGVSQSPSNKVTEKGKDVELRCDPISGHTALYWYRQSLGQGLEFLIYFQGNSAPDKSGLPSDRFSAERTGGSVSTLTIQRTQQEDSAVYLCASSPTSGGANEQFFGPGTRLTVL.

This chain connects TRBV28 to TRBJ1-5, with a possible D match to TRBD1 (6 bases). From germline, CDR1 is MDHEN and CDR2 SYDVKM. Deletions cut 7 bases from V and 9 bases from J, with 13 bases between. The CDR3 runs 12 residues. The CDR3 spells CASKQGGWPQHF. The CDR3 DNA is TGTGCCAGCAAACAGGGAGGGTGGCCCCAGCATTTT.

The CDR3 DNA reads TGCGCCAGCAGCCAAGCCCCGGGAGGCGAGCCCCAGCATTTT. This gives the protein CASSQAPGGEPQHF. This chain connects TRBV4-3 to TRBJ1-5; D gene unclear. This CDR3 is built from 14 residues. Trimming shortened V by 1 base and J by 8 bases, and 12 bases separated the two germline ends. The germline V gene encodes CDR1 LGHNA and CDR2 YSLEER.

V and J are TRBV19 and TRBJ1-2, with 7 bases aligning to TRBD1. With 7 bases clipped from V and 5 bases from J, the junction kept 10 bases outside the gene matches. CDR1 LNHDA and CDR2 SQIVND come from the germline V gene (reference sequence). The CDR3 totals 14 residues. The CDR3 DNA is TGTGCCAGTAATGAACAGGGGACCCAGTATGGCTACACCTTC. Protein product: CASNEQGTQYGYTF.

The V and J genes are TRBV7-2 and TRBJ1-5; no definite D call. Trimming left V 1 base short and J 4 bases short, with 11 bases between. Germline CDR1 and CDR2: SGHTA and FQGNSA. This CDR3 has 15 amino acids. CDR3 bases: TGTGCCAGCAGCTTAGGTAACAGCAGAAATCAGCCCCAGCATTTT. Translated: CASSLGNSRNQPQHF. Full variable domain (remainder filled in from reference TRBV7-2 and TRBJ1-5): GAGVSQSPSNKVTEKGKDVELRCDPISGHTALYWYRQSLGQGLEFLIYFQGNSAPDKSGLPSDRFSAERTGGSVSTLTIQRTQQEDSAVYLCASSLGNSRNQPQHFGDGTRLSIL.

The rearrangement uses TRBV18 and TRBJ2-1, with no clear D. In germline, CDR1 is KGHSH, CDR2 LQKENI. Trimming took 8 bases from V and 3 from J, leaving 14 bases between them. The CDR3 sequence is 14 residues long. CDR3 coding DNA: TGTGCCAGCCTGAGTCGAGGAGACTACAATGAGCAGTTCTTC. Its protein is CASLSRGDYNEQFF.

The V gene is TRBV29-1, the J gene TRBJ1-2, with 7 bases that match TRBD1. The trim removed 0 bases at V and 4 bases at J, leaving 5 bases unmatched. The CDR3 runs 14 residues. The germline gives CDR1 SQVTM, CDR2 ANQGSEA. The CDR3: CSVEDPGQAYGYTF. In nucleotides, the CDR3 is TGCAGCGTTGAAGATCCCGGACAGGCCTATGGCTACACCTTC.

The V call is TRBV28, the J call TRBJ2-3, with TRBD2 identical over 8 bases. Germline trimming cut 7 bases from V and 1 base from J; bases unmatched to any gene: 10. From germline, CDR1 is MDHEN and CDR2 SYDVKM. The CDR3 spans 16 residues. The chain's CDR3 is CASTLHLAGGTDTQYF. DNA for the CDR3: TGTGCCAGCACCCTTCACCTAGCGGGCGGCACAGATACGCAGTATTTT.

This clone has only a few counts. The chain has TRBV7-2 and TRBJ1-6; TRBD1 aligns across 7 bases. The CDR3 covers 14 residues. Losses at the gene ends were 5 bases for V and 12 bases for J; bases not matched to a gene: 10. Germline V gene sequence: CDR1 SGHTA, CDR2 FQGNSA. The DNA for the CDR3 is TGTGCCAGCAGCAGTCGGGACAGATCGAGACCCCTCCACTTT. This codes for CASSSRDRSRPLHF.

This chain uses TRBV7-2 with TRBJ2-6, with TRBD2 as a possible D gene (6 bases). The ends were cut back, 0 bases at V and 5 bases at J, with 14 bases in the middle. The V gene's germline CDR1 is SGHTA and CDR2 FQGNSA. This CDR3 contains 17 residues. CDR3 nucleotide sequence: TGTGCCAGCAGCTTAGCACTAGCTGAAGTGCGGGCCAACGTCCTGACTTTC. The encoded protein is CASSLALAEVRANVLTF.

This chain connects TRBV19 to TRBJ2-7, with 9 bases fitting TRBD1. The CDR3 runs 13 residues. Per germline, CDR1 LNHDA and CDR2 SQIVND (reference sequence). J lost 5 bases, V lost 5 bases, and 4 bases had no gene match. The CDR3 reads CASSPRDRDEQYF. The CDR3 region has the DNA TGTGCCAGTAGTCCGCGGGACAGGGACGAGCAGTACTTC.

The rearrangement joins TRBV5-6 to TRBJ1-4; D is undetermined. CDR3 length: 14 amino acids. CDR1 and CDR2 from the germline V gene are SGHDT and YYEEEE. V lost 7 bases and J 4 bases, leaving 14 bases between the germline ends. The CDR3 DNA sequence: TGTGCCAGCGTTGCGGGATGGGTTAATGAAAAACTGTTTTTT. Protein sequence: CASVAGWVNEKLFF.

The chain has TRBV9 and TRBJ1-3; 8 bases match TRBD1. J gave up 3 bases and V 5 bases, and 16 bases lay outside the gene matches. CDR1 and CDR2 (germline): SGDLS, YYNGEE. The CDR3 contains 18 residues. In nucleotides, the CDR3 is TGTGCCAGCAGATCAGTCCAGCCGGCAGGGGGCGTTGGAAACACCATATATTTT. Encoded protein: CASRSVQPAGGVGNTIYF.

The chain has TRBV7-2 and TRBJ2-3; tentatively, D is TRBD1 (6 bases). The V end was cut by 4 bases, the J end by 7 bases, with 12 bases between. Germline values: CDR1 SGHTA, CDR2 FQGNSA. The CDR3 totals 13 residues. This CDR3 is CASSSDRQHTQYF. CDR3 DNA: TGTGCCAGCAGCTCGGACAGACAGCATACGCAGTATTTT.

This sequence joins TRBV28 and TRBJ1-6, with 8 bases fitting TRBD1. Trimming at V came to 6 bases and at J to 8 bases, leaving 6 bases not matched to a gene. Per the germline V gene, CDR1 is MDHEN and CDR2 is SYDVKM. CDR3 length: 14 amino acids. The CDR3 DNA reads TGTGCCAGCAGATGGGACAGGCGAGATTCACCCCTCCACTTT. Its protein product is CASRWDRRDSPLHF.